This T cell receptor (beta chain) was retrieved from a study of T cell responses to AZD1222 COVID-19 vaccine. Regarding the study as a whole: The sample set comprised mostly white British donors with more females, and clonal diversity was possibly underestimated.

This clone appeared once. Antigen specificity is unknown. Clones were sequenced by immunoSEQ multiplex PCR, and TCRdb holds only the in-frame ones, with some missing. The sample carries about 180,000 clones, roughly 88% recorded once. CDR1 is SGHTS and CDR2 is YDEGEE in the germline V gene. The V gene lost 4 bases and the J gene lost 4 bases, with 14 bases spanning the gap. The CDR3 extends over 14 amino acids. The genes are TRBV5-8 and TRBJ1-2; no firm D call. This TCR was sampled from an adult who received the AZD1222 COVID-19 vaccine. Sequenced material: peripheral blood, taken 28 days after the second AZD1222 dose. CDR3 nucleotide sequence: TGTGCCAGCAGCGACCTAGGCACGACCTATGGCTACACCTTC. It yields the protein CASSDLGTTYGYTF.